The clone carrying this TCR beta chain was picked up a small number of times. Its specificity is not known. The data belong to a study of metastatic and nonmetastatic thyroid tumors. Across the study: From malignant and benign thyroid patients, repertoires in blood and in tumor or nodule tissue were compared. Notes on the study in general: Patients with malignant thyroid tumors reportedly had significantly higher TCR beta diversity than those with benign nodules, in blood and tumor.

Thyroid surgery was preceded by no treatment in any patient. The germline gives CDR1 MNHEY, CDR2 SVGEGT. V was cut by 2 bases and J by 6 bases, with 19 bases left in between. This CDR3 spans 16 amino acids. Under the authors' procedure: Across clinicopathological groups, CDR3 differences served as the basis for building a distant-metastasis classifier for papillary thyroid cancer. TCRdb re-clonotyped the PCR reads through MiXCR. The V and J calls follow TCRdb's processing rather than the paper's. The sample consists of around 59,000 clones, about a sixth of them appearing once. The sample consisted of blood. This receptor was obtained from a male donor with papillary thyroid cancer or a benign thyroid nodule (not recorded which). Some clones in this sample may be carry-over from other donors' samples. The chain couples TRBV6-2 or TRBV6-3 to TRBJ1-2; D may be TRBD1 (6 bases). CDR3: CASSYRPPSGVHGYTF. The CDR3 DNA is TGTGCCAGCAGTTACCGCCCCCCTTCAGGGGTACATGGCTACACCTTC.